This T cell receptor (beta chain) was recovered during a study of molecular identifiers for immune sequencing clone quantification. Across the study: Replicate RNA came from around 18,000 or 91,000 naive CD8 cells and was split five ways, and four parts were sequenced. General observations from the study: Among about a million naive cells, spiked Jurkat TCR RNA from a single cell was reportedly detectable.

Sorted naive CD8 T cells, roughly 19,000 to 1,000,000, were sequenced from 10%, 30% or 50% RNA. Sorted naive CD8 T cells were those defined as CD8+CD4-CCR7+CD45RA+. The V and J ends lost 2 bases and 6 bases respectively, with 11 bases between them. From germline, CDR1 is SGHAT and CDR2 FQNNGV. This CDR3 is 15 amino acids long. Via MiXCR, TCRdb re-called the PCR reads, giving one row per CDR3 protein. The sample records fewer than 100,000 distinct CDR3 sequences, around 20% being singletons. This clonotype has only a few counts. Its antigen is not known. The receptor was derived from a human donor in good health. Some libraries in this study had Jurkat cell RNA spiked in. The V and J genes are TRBV11-2 and TRBJ1-6; D unclear. What was sequenced was naive CD8+ T cells from blood, with Jurkat cell RNA spiked in. Subset: FACS-sorted CD8+CD4-CCR7+CD45RA+ naive T cells. This chain's CDR3 is CASSLRQATNSPLHF. The DNA of the CDR3 is TGTGCCAGCAGCTTACGCCAGGCCACTAATTCACCCCTCCACTTT.